A single T cell receptor beta chain is shown here with its context. This entry is derived from a study of blood T cell repertoires in COVID-19. About the research overall: Some COVID-19 samples were acute and others convalescent; all came from the United States, Italy and Spain. T cells, B-cell-depleted T cells, or PBMCs provided the cDNA or gDNA that served as material.

Only in-frame clones appear in the TCRdb table, and some are missing; sequencing was by immunoSEQ multiplex PCR. The table records approximately 440,000 clones, around 90% of them present only once. The V and J ends lost 1 base and 7 bases, in that order; junction bases with no gene match: 0. The CDR3 is made up of 12 amino acids. In germline, CDR1 is SGHVS, CDR2 FNYEAQ. The V gene is TRBV7-6, the J gene TRBJ1-1; 7 bases are a match to TRBD1. This sequence was found in a woman between 18 and 30 years old who had recovered from COVID-19. The sample consisted of PBMCs or T cells enriched from blood (not recorded which). The CDR3 here is CASSLGDSEAFF. Written as DNA, the CDR3 is TGTGCCAGCAGCTTAGGGGACAGTGAAGCTTTCTTT.